This entry lists 19 T cell receptor beta chains sequenced from one sample in a study of blood T cell repertoires in COVID-19. TCRdb's table, derived via immunoSEQ multiplex PCR, lists solely in-frame clones and lacks some. This sample has approximately 290,000 clones; roughly 88% occur once, and the top ten carry 4.3%. Material for sequencing was PBMCs or T cells enriched from blood (not recorded which). All receptors come from a woman aged 25-40 years who had recovered from COVID-19.

This clone was seen just once. The rearrangement links TRBV7-3 to TRBJ2-2, with D unclear. V was shortened by 5 bases and J by 7 bases, with 8 bases between the two germline ends. The CDR3 sequence is 12 residues long. In germline, CDR1 is SGHTA, CDR2 FQGTGA. CDR3 loop: CASSPTNGELFF. CDR3 nucleotide sequence: TGTGCCAGCAGCCCCACTAACGGGGAGCTGTTTTTT. Full variable domain (rest looked up from reference TRBV7-3 and TRBJ2-2): GAGVSQTPSNKVTEKGKYVELRCDPISGHTALYWYRQSLGQGPEFLIYFQGTGAADDSGLPNDRFFAVRPEGSVSTLKIQRTERGDSAVYLCASSPTNGELFFGEGSRLTVL.

V usage is TRBV15 and J usage is TRBJ2-3; 8 positions agree with TRBD1. The CDR3 has 15 amino acids. V lost 1 base to trimming and J lost 5 bases; unmatched junction nucleotides: 5. Germline values: CDR1 LNHNV, CDR2 YYDKDF (reference sequence). This CDR3 is CATSRGRQGIDTQYF. Here the CDR3 DNA reads TGTGCCACCAGCAGAGGCCGACAGGGGATAGATACGCAGTATTTT.

The chain recombines TRBV7-2 with TRBJ1-2; D unresolved. Germline CDR1 reads SGHTA; CDR2 reads FQGNSA. CDR3 size: 14 residues. V was pared by 1 base and J by 0 bases, with 6 bases between. The CDR3 here is CASSLVGTNYGYTF. The CDR3 region has the DNA TGTGCCAGCAGCTTAGTGGGCACTAACTATGGCTACACCTTC.

This sequence joins TRBV3-1 (or the pseudogene TRBV3-2) and TRBJ1-6, with D possibly matching TRBD1 (6 bases). The CDR3 runs to 16 residues. Germline V gene data show CDR1 as LGHDT and CDR2 as YNNKEL (reference sequence). The V end lost 3 bases, the J end lost 9 bases, and 18 bases lay between the germline ends. DNA for the CDR3: TGTGCCAGCAGCCAGACGGGGACAACGATCGGTTCACCCCTCCACTTT. This gives the protein CASSQTGTTIGSPLHF.

The V call is TRBV4-1, the J call TRBJ2-1; 7 bases line up with TRBD1. Germline CDR1 and CDR2: MGHRA and YSYEKL. The CDR3 extends over 19 amino acids. V was clipped by 1 base and J by 3 bases; unmatched bases: 15. The CDR3 DNA follows: TGCGCCAGCAGCCAAGGTCCCCCCCACAGGGGCAAACGCTACAATGAGCAGTTCTTC. Translating gives CASSQGPPHRGKRYNEQFF.

Here the CDR3 DNA reads TGCGCCAGCAGCCAGTCTACTAACCAAGAGACCCAGTACTTC. Its translation is CASSQSTNQETQYF. This chain links TRBV4-1 with TRBJ2-5; D is unclear. CDR1 is MGHRA and CDR2 is YSYEKL in the germline V gene. V lost 3 bases to trimming and J lost 0 bases, with 8 bases between them. CDR3 length equals 14 residues.

J is TRBJ2-7 and V is TRBV6-4; tentative D call: TRBD1 (5 bases). Germline V CDR1 and CDR2: MRHNA, SNTAGT. Trimming removed 0 bases from V and 0 bases from J, with 12 bases in between. CDR3 length equals 16 residues. The CDR3 reads CASSDSTTVRSYEQYF. The CDR3 DNA reads TGTGCCAGCAGTGACTCTACGACAGTCCGCTCCTACGAGCAGTACTTC.

V gene TRBV9 combines with J gene TRBJ1-2; TRBD1 agrees at 7 bases. This CDR3 spans 15 amino acids. V trimming: 2 bases; J trimming: 6 bases; junction bases outside the gene matches: 10. The germline V gene has CDR1 SGDLS and CDR2 YYNGEE. Here the CDR3 DNA reads TGTGCCAGCAGCGTGTCCCGGGACAGCAAAGATGGCTACACCTTC. This gives the protein CASSVSRDSKDGYTF.

This chain uses TRBV28 with TRBJ1-4; TRBD1 agrees at 10 bases. Germline V CDR1 and CDR2: MDHEN, SYDVKM. The CDR3 consists of 15 residues. V dropped 1 base and J dropped 8; count of bases not matched to a gene: 4. CDR3 nucleotides: TGTGCCAGCAGTTTATCGACAGGGGGCGGAGAAAAACTGTTTTTT. Protein sequence: CASSLSTGGGEKLFF.

This chain links TRBV7-3 with TRBJ2-5; a weak D match, TRBD2 (5 bases). The V gene's germline CDR1 is SGHTA and CDR2 FQGTGA. Trimming shortened V by 0 bases and J by 9 bases, and 11 bases separated the two germline ends. The CDR3 runs to 13 residues. Written as DNA, the CDR3 is TGTGCCAGCAGCTTAACGAATGAGGAGGCCCAGTACTTC. Protein sequence: CASSLTNEEAQYF.

The V and J genes are TRBV5-6 and TRBJ1-2; D is undetermined. CDR1 is SGHDT, CDR2 YYEEEE, per germline. The V and J ends lost 1 base and 4 bases respectively, with 11 bases between them. This CDR3 is built from 14 residues. The CDR3 region has the DNA TGTGCCAGCAGCTTGTTGGGTCAGGTCTATGGCTACACCTTC. It encodes CASSLLGQVYGYTF.

The gene calls are TRBV28 and TRBJ1-6; no clear D. V lost 6 bases and J lost 0, with 33 bases in between. The CDR3 extends over 23 amino acids. Germline V gene lookup returns CDR1 MDHEN and CDR2 SYDVKM. CDR3 sequence: CASSPSEDESVVGWVSYNSPLHF. Here the CDR3 DNA reads TGTGCCAGCAGCCCCTCTGAAGATGAAAGTGTCGTCGGGTGGGTCTCCTATAATTCACCCCTCCACTTT.

This clone has ten or more counts. This rearrangement joins TRBV19 to TRBJ1-4; 10 positions match TRBD1. J lost 7 bases, V lost 6 bases, and 14 bases had no gene match. The CDR3 is 17 amino acids. Germline values: CDR1 LNHDA, CDR2 SQIVND (reference sequence). The CDR3 DNA reads TGTGCCAGTAGCCATCCCCTCCGGGACAGGGGTGTTGAAAAACTGTTTTTT. It specifies CASSHPLRDRGVEKLFF. The entire variable domain, with the rest obtained from reference TRBV19 and TRBJ1-4, is as follows: DGGITQSPKYLFRKEGQNVTLSCEQNLNHDAMYWYRQDPGQGLRLIYYSQIVNDFQKGDIAEGYSVSREKKESFPLTVTSAQKNPTAFYLCASSHPLRDRGVEKLFFGSGTQLSVL.

The chain is built from TRBV11-2 and TRBJ1-2, with D perhaps matching TRBD1 (5 bases). This CDR3 comprises 12 residues. Trimming left V 5 bases short and J 5 bases short, with 9 bases between. The V gene's germline CDR1 is SGHAT and CDR2 FQNNGV. As DNA, the CDR3 is TGTGCCAGCAGCCCGGACAAGTATGGCTACACCTTC. Translating it yields CASSPDKYGYTF.

This chain joins TRBV2 and TRBJ1-4; no clear D. V was trimmed by 3 bases and J by 7 bases, leaving 12 bases between them. This CDR3 is built from 14 residues. CDR1 and CDR2 (germline): SNHLY, FYNNEI. In DNA, the CDR3 is TGTGCCAGCAGTGAGGCCCCTCGAGGTGAAAAACTGTTTTTT. It translates to CASSEAPRGEKLFF. Supplemented by reference TRBV2 and TRBJ1-4, the full variable domain reads EPEVTQTPSHQVTQMGQEVILRCVPISNHLYFYWYRQILGQKVEFLVSFYNNEISEKSEIFDDQFSVERPDGSNFTLKIRSTKLEDSAMYFCASSEAPRGEKLFFGSGTQLSVL.

The CDR3 is CATSDRGQGQQETQYF. For the CDR3, the DNA is TGTGCCACCAGTGATAGAGGACAGGGGCAGCAAGAGACCCAGTACTTC. V and J are TRBV24-1 and TRBJ2-5; 9 bases map to TRBD1. The CDR3 consists of 16 residues. Looked up from germline, CDR1 is KGHDR and CDR2 is SFDVKD. Unmatched junction bases numbered 6, after V lost 3 bases and J lost 2 bases.

This chain links TRBV19 with TRBJ1-5; TRBD1 matches at 9 bases. V trimming: 5 bases; J trimming: 6 bases; junction bases outside the gene matches: 8. Per the germline V gene, CDR1 is LNHDA and CDR2 is SQIVND (reference sequence). The length of the CDR3 is 15 residues. The CDR3 nucleotides read TGTGCCAGTAGTGGCGGGACAGGGACCGGTCAGCCCCAGCATTTT. Protein sequence: CASSGGTGTGQPQHF.

The rearrangement uses TRBV25-1 and TRBJ1-1, with TRBD1 matching 8 bases. Germline assignment: CDR1 MGHDK and CDR2 SYGVNS. The junction had 7 bases not matched to a gene; V was cut back by 9 bases and J by 4 bases. The CDR3 is made up of 13 amino acids. The CDR3 here is CASTITGGTEAFF. The CDR3, as DNA: TGTGCCAGTACGATTACAGGGGGCACTGAAGCTTTCTTT. Supplemented by reference TRBV25-1 and TRBJ1-1, the full variable domain reads EADIYQTPRYLVIGTGKKITLECSQTMGHDKMYWYQQDPGMELHLIHYSYGVNSTEKGDLSSESTVSRIRTEHFPLTLESARPSHTSQYLCASTITGGTEAFFGQGTRLTVV.

The chain links TRBV6-5 to TRBJ2-7; 7 nucleotides line up with TRBD1. CDR3 length equals 16 residues. Losses at the gene ends were 0 bases for V and 0 bases for J; bases not matched to a gene: 5. CDR1 is MNHEY, CDR2 SVGAGI, per germline. CDR3 sequence (DNA): TGTGCCAGCAGTTACTCGATGCGGACAGGCTCCTACGAGCAGTACTTC. Residues: CASSYSMRTGSYEQYF.